These 17 T cell receptor beta chains were all obtained from the same sample, sequenced in a study of human T cells and chemical hapten exposure. Time point indicated: pre-sensitization, week 0. Treatment specified: therapeutic diphenylcyclopropenone sensitization with weekly scalp DPC. TCRdb re-analysed the RACE reads in MiXCR, keeping a single row per CDR3 protein. The sample has about 350,000 distinct CDR3 sequences, 5.5% seen once. The material was whole blood, obtained in connection with sensitization to the hapten diphenylcyclopropenone (DPC). The source of these receptors is a young woman with alopecia areata. Some clones in this sample may be carry-over from other donors' samples.

This clonotype was detected a few times. This sequence joins TRBV5-1 and TRBJ1-6; TRBD1 matches 12 bases. V lost 4 bases, J lost 7 bases, and 3 bases stayed unmatched. The germline gives CDR1 SGHRS, CDR2 YFSETQ. The CDR3 contains 15 residues. The CDR3 sequence: CASSEGTGGNSPLHF. The CDR3 bases are TGCGCCAGCAGCGAAGGGACAGGGGGCAATTCACCCCTCCACTTT.

This clonotype appeared a few times. The rearrangement uses TRBV5-6 and TRBJ1-1; no definite D call. CDR1 is SGHDT, CDR2 YYEEEE, per germline. This CDR3 region has 11 residues. The V and J ends lost 6 bases and 6 bases respectively, with 9 bases between them. CDR3 residues: CASTRSAEAFF. The CDR3 coding sequence is TGTGCCAGCACCCGGTCGGCTGAAGCTTTCTTT. Variable domain in full (rest from reference TRBV5-6 and TRBJ1-1): DAGVTQSPTHLIKTRGQQVTLRCSPKSGHDTVSWYQQALGQGPQFIFQYYEEEERQRGNFPDRFSGHQFPNYSSELNVNALLLGDSALYLCASTRSAEAFFGQGTRLTVV.

This clonotype occurred many times. The chain couples TRBV7-2 to TRBJ1-1; D perhaps matches TRBD1 (5 bases). Between the trimmed V and J ends, which lost 1 base and 4 bases, there was a span of 10 bases. The germline gives CDR1 SGHTA, CDR2 FQGNSA. This CDR3 has 14 amino acids. CDR3 nucleotide sequence: TGTGCCAGCAGCTTAGATAGGGGAGGCACTGAAGCTTTCTTT. It is translated as CASSLDRGGTEAFF.

The table lists this clonotype with a few counts. V usage is TRBV12-3 or TRBV12-4 and J usage is TRBJ2-7; 8 bases align to TRBD1. CDR3 length: 15 residues. The V gene end was trimmed by 6 bases and the J gene end by 0 bases; junction bases not matched to a gene: 7. The CDR3: CASRLQGAGSYEQYF. CDR3 sequence (DNA): TGTGCCAGCAGACTCCAGGGGGCAGGCTCCTACGAGCAGTACTTC.

Only a few counts were recorded for this clonotype. The genes are TRBV10-3 and TRBJ2-7; 9 positions match TRBD1. Germline V lookup: CDR1 ENHRY, CDR2 SYGVKD. This CDR3 has 14 residues. V shed 6 bases, J shed 3 bases, and the junction held 6 bases outside the gene matches. CDR3 coding DNA: TGTGCCATCAGAAGGACAGGGGCCAACTACGAGCAGTACTTC. Translation: CAIRRTGANYEQYF.

In this sample, this clonotype turned up many times. The V and J genes are TRBV3-1 and TRBJ1-1; a weak D match, TRBD1 (5 bases). Trimming shortened V by 1 base and J by 6 bases, and 15 bases separated the two germline ends. Per germline, CDR1 LGHDT and CDR2 YNNKEL (reference sequence). CDR3 length equals 15 residues. The chain's CDR3 is CASSQVGQAPPEAFF. The CDR3 coding sequence is TGTGCCAGCAGCCAAGTGGGGCAGGCCCCCCCTGAAGCTTTCTTT.

This chain joins TRBV7-8 and TRBJ2-2; 7 bases align to TRBD2. The CDR3 runs 15 residues. With 5 bases clipped from V and 4 bases from J, the junction kept 7 bases outside the gene matches. Germline V CDR1 and CDR2: SGHVS, FQNEAQ. The CDR3 DNA sequence: TGTGCCAGCAGCCTCGGACTAGGACTCACCGGGGAGCTGTTTTTT. This encodes CASSLGLGLTGELFF.

This clonotype came up a few times. The chain uses TRBV7-2 and TRBJ2-1; D not resolved. CDR1 SGHTA and CDR2 FQGNSA come from the germline V gene. V was cut by 1 base and J by 0 bases, with 10 bases left in between. The CDR3 contains 16 residues. The CDR3 bases are TGTGCCAGCAGCTTAGATCCGCTAAGCTCCTACAATGAGCAGTTCTTC. Amino acids: CASSLDPLSSYNEQFF.

There are a few counts of this clonotype. The rearrangement links TRBV18 to TRBJ1-6, with D possibly matching TRBD1 (5 bases). This CDR3 has 16 amino acids. Trimming pared 4 bases from V and 7 bases from J, leaving 17 bases between. Germline lookup yields CDR1 KGHSH and CDR2 LQKENI. This CDR3 is CASSRGTPGMNSPLHF. Written as DNA, the CDR3 is TGTGCCAGCTCACGCGGGACTCCCGGCATGAATTCACCCCTCCACTTT.

The chain uses TRBV29-1 and TRBJ1-2, with unresolved D. CDR1 is SQVTM and CDR2 is ANQGSEA in the germline V gene. V was shortened by 7 bases and J by 8 bases, with 11 bases between the two germline ends. This CDR3 region has 10 residues. CDR3 sequence reads: CSAWLVGYTF. CDR3 nucleotide sequence: TGCAGCGCTTGGCTAGTCGGCTACACCTTC.

This clonotype turned up a few times. This chain joins TRBV2 and TRBJ1-5, with D unclear. The germline V and J ends were trimmed by 4 bases and 0 bases, with 7 bases remaining between them. CDR1 is SNHLY and CDR2 is FYNNEI in the germline V gene. The length of the CDR3 is 14 residues. CDR3 loop: CASSGVTSNQPQHF. In nucleotides, the CDR3 is TGTGCCAGCAGTGGGGTGACTAGCAATCAGCCCCAGCATTTT.

This clonotype was observed a few times. The chain is built from TRBV28 and TRBJ2-7, with 13 bases matching TRBD2. This CDR3 is 14 amino acids long. Germline CDR1 MDHEN, CDR2 SYDVKM. V shed 4 bases, J shed 6 bases, and the junction held 3 bases outside the gene matches. CDR3 nucleotides: TGTGCCAGCAGTTCCCGACTAGCGGGGGGCGAGCAGTACTTC. Translating it yields CASSSRLAGGEQYF. Using reference TRBV28 and TRBJ2-7 for the parts outside the CDR3, the full variable domain is DVKVTQSSRYLVKRTGEKVFLECVQDMDHENMFWYRQDPGLGLRLIYFSYDVKMKEKGDIPEGYSVSREKKERFSLILESASTNQTSMYLCASSSRLAGGEQYFGPGTRLTVT.

This clonotype occurred a few times. The genes are TRBV21-1 and TRBJ1-6; the table's TRBD1 call for D was not verified on the DNA. TRBV21-1 is deemed a pseudogene. The CDR3 is 11 residues long. The CDR3 protein is CAAPPGSPLHF. The CDR3 DNA reads as TGTGCCGCGCCTCCGGGCTCACCCCTCCACTTT.

This clonotype was observed a few times. This chain joins TRBV20-1 and TRBJ2-1, with D possibly called TRBD1 or TRBD2 (5 bases each). V lost 3 bases to trimming and J lost 5 bases, with 17 bases between them. Germline CDR1 reads DFQATT; CDR2 reads SNEGSKA (reference sequence). There are 15 residues in the CDR3. The CDR3 DNA is TGCAGTGCTAGTTCTCCAAGGGACGGCAACAATGAGCAGTTCTTC. Translation: CSASSPRDGNNEQFF.

The chain has TRBV4-3 and TRBJ2-3; D is possibly TRBD1 or TRBD2 (5 bases each). Germline V gene lookup returns CDR1 LGHNA and CDR2 YSLEER. The CDR3 length is 15 residues. Trimming shortened V by 3 bases and J by 6 bases, and 16 bases separated the two germline ends. The CDR3 nucleotides are TGCGCCAGCAGCCAGACGGGGCAATGGGGGGATACGCAGTATTTT. Its protein is CASSQTGQWGDTQYF.

This clonotype has at least ten counts. The V call is TRBV29-1, the J call TRBJ2-6, with D unresolved. V dropped 5 bases and J dropped 3 bases, with 5 bases sitting between them. The CDR3 covers 12 residues. Per germline, CDR1 SQVTM and CDR2 ANQGSEA. The CDR3 coding sequence is TGCAGCGTTTTCTTTGGGGCCAACGTCCTGACTTTC. Translating it yields CSVFFGANVLTF.

The chain combines TRBV9 with TRBJ2-3; 9 bases line up with TRBD2. There are 17 residues in the CDR3. CDR1 SGDLS and CDR2 YYNGEE come from the germline V gene. The V segment lost 0 bases and the J segment 3 bases; nucleotides outside the gene matches: 8. As DNA, the CDR3 is TGTGCCAGCAGCGTAGGCGGGGGGGGCCTCAAGACAGATACGCAGTATTTT. Amino acids: CASSVGGGGLKTDTQYF.